This T cell receptor beta chain was observed in a study of T cells in Graves' hyperthyroidism and ophthalmopathy (dated by TCRdb to about 2019). The study in broad terms: Peripheral blood samples were taken at initial diagnosis, before any treatment was given. TCR V-J signatures able to tell the groups apart were searched for in a discovery cohort of 90 to 100 patients, of whom 40 to 45 had Graves' ophthalmopathy and 57 had stable Graves' hyperthyroidism. Prospective prediction of ophthalmopathy was tested in an independent validation cohort consisting of 18 to 20 hyperthyroidism patients and about 17 patients who later progressed to ophthalmopathy. The 75 to 100 discovery patients were divided at random into training and test sets in a 7:3 ratio. Thyroid tissue and blood T-cell repertoires from more than 5 Graves' hyperthyroidism patients were also compared in the study. Once sampling was done, hyperthyroidism patients were given methimazole at a starting dose of 30 mg daily, whereas ophthalmopathy patients were given high-dose intravenous methylprednisolone. According to the paper, TCR Vbeta CDR3 sequencing was carried out on 135 peripheral blood samples, which came from approximately 41 ophthalmopathy, about 75 hyperthyroidism and approximately 17 progressor patients. What the study reported, not specific to this receptor: Most expanded thyroid clonotypes (frequency above 0.001) were also found in blood, which suggests that blood repertoires may mirror thyroid immune responses. Sample size was not statistically predetermined, and blinding of investigators to group allocation was not performed. Ophthalmopathy was separated from stable hyperthyroidism by a 13 V-J signature model, with just over 85% sensitivity and about 81% specificity obtained in cross-validation and 80%/75% obtained in testing. During validation, the model predicted progression to ophthalmopathy a median of around 6 months ahead of onset, with almost 71% sensitivity and 72.22% specificity.

Inclusive of the bounding cysteine and phenylalanine, the CDR3 is 16 residues long. The kept DNA is CDR3 alone, 48 bases in frame from the first base. Per the germline V gene, SGHRS is the CDR1 and YFSETQ is the CDR2. Moderately to severely active disease, a Clinical Activity Score of at least 3, a NOSPECS grade of at least 4, and a duration under 3 months were present in ophthalmopathy patients. Any patient with an uncontrolled infection, another autoimmune disease, pregnancy or lactation was excluded. Diagnoses were based on clinical symptoms, serum thyroxine and TRAb, thyroid ultrasound and orbital computed tomography. PBMCs were separated from roughly 10 ml of fresh peripheral blood using Ficoll-Paque density gradient centrifugation. Trizol reagent was used to extract total RNA, and RNA quality was then checked on an Agilent 2100 Bioanalyzer. Only a few counts were recorded for this clonotype. No antigen is known for it. One end of the junction is discordant with germline, which a read error may explain.

The TCR beta CDR3 regions were amplified from the RNA transcripts. For the first round of RT-PCR on the TCR CDR3, the HTBI primer set was used together with the Qiagen OneStep RT-PCR kit. Libraries were constructed in a second round of multiplex PCR, after which size selection and purification were performed. The libraries were sequenced on an Illumina HiSeq2000 using paired-end 100 bp reads. The original methods were these. SOAPnuke was used to process the raw data, throwing out any read that contained adapters or uncalled bases, had a mean Phred below 15, or lacked an exact constant-primer or identifier match. High-quality paired reads were merged with COPE v1.2.5, and unique nucleotide sequences were defined as clonotypes. Clonotypes were aligned to IMGT TRBV, TRBD and TRBJ reference segments using MiTCR v1.1. Analysis was restricted to V-J combinations with a frequency above 0.0001, which covered 99.2% of repertoires. A TCS score was defined as the ratio between F50 (clonal expansion) and ExV (chaos), using BLOSUM62-based TCRdist between CDR3 peptides within each V-J. Welch's t-statistics and random forest reduced fewer than 600 V-J features to roughly 13, which were used in a naive Bayes classifier (R e1071). The raw public data were reprocessed by TCRdb itself: fastp quality trimming at Q25, MiXCR clonotype calling, in-frame beta chains only. Identical CDR3 proteins give one entry, which carries the most common genes and DNA. TCRdb assigned the V and J calls; the authors' analysis was not used. This sample holds about 500,000 distinct CDR3 sequences; about 15% were observed only once. The ten largest account for about 29% of the sample.

Material: blood. The rearranged segments are TRBV5-1 and TRBJ2-1; TRBD1 is perhaps the D gene, given 6 matching bases. This clonotype was obtained from a woman younger than 45 with Graves' ophthalmopathy. The nucleotide sequence is given as TGCGCCAACAGCTTGGTTGCAGGGGTCACCTACAATGAGCAGTTCTTC. Its translation is CANSLVAGVTYNEQFF.